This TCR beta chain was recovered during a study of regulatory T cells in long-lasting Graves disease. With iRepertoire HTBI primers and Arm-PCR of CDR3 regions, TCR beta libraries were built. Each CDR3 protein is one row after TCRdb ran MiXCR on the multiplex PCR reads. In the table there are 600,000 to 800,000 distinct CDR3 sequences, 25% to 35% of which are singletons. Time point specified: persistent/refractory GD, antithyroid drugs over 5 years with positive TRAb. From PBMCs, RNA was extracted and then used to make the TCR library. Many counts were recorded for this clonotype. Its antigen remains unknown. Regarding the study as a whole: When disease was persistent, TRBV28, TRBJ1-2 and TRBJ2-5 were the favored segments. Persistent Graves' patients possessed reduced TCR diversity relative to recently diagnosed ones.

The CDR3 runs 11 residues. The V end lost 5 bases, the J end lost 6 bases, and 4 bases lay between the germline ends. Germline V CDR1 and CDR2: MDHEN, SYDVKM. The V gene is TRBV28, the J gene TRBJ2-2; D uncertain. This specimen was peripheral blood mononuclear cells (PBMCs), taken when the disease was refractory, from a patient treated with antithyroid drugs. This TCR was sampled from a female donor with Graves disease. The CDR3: CASSIPGELFF. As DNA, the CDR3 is TGTGCCAGCAGTATCCCCGGGGAGCTGTTTTTT.